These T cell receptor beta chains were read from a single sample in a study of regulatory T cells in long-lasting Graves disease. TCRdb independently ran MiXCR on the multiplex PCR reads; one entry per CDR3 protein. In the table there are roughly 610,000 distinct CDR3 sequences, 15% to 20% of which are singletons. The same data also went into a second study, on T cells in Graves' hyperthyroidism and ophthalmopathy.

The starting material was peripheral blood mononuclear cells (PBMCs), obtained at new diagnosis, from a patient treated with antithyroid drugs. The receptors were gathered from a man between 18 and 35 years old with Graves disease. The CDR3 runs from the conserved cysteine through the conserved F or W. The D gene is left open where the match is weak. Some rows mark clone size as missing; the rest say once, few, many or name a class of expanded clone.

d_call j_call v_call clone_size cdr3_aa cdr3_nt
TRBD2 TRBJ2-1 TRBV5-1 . CASSSSGGGSNEQFF TGCGCCAGCAGCTCAAGCGGGGGTGGCTCCAATGAGCAGTTCTTC
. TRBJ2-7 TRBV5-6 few CASSLMGNEQYF TGTGCCAGCAGCCTTATGGGGAACGAGCAGTACTTC
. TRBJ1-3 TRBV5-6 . CASSLGTRGNTIYF TGTGCCAGCAGCTTGGGGACTCGGGGAAACACCATATATTTT
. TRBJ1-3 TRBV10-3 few CAISEAGGSGNTIYF TGTGCCATCAGTGAGGCCGGGGGCTCTGGAAACACCATATATTTT
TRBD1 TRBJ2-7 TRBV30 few CAWSAQDRAYYEQYF TGTGCCTGGAGTGCCCAGGACAGGGCCTACTACGAGCAGTACTTC
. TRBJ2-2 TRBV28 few CASSLLGAGGELFF TGTGCCAGCAGTTTACTGGGGGCGGGCGGGGAGCTGTTTTTT
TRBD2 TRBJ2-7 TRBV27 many CASRSLLAGSYEQYF TGTGCCAGCCGTAGCTTACTAGCGGGATCCTACGAGCAGTACTTC
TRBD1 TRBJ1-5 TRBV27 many CASSETGSFETQHF TGTGCCAGCAGCGAGACAGGGTCCTTCGAGACCCAGCATTTT
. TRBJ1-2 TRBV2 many CASSFTVNYGYTF TGTGCCAGCAGTTTCACAGTTAACTATGGCTACACCTTC
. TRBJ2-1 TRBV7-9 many CASSLTVDWSNEQFF TGTGCCAGCAGTCTAACAGTGGACTGGAGCAATGAGCAGTTCTTC
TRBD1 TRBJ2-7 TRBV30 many CALVDRQGTYEQYF TGTGCCCTAGTGGATAGACAGGGCACCTACGAGCAGTACTTC
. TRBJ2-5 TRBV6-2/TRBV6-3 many CASSPLRETQYF TGTGCCAGCAGTCCATTGCGGGAGACCCAGTACTTC
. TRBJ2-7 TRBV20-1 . CSAERSELYEQYF TGCAGTGCGGAACGCAGCGAATTGTACGAGCAGTACTTC